The clone carrying this T cell receptor beta chain was seen only a few times. These data originate in a study of blood T cells in healthy people across ages. For the second PCR, which ran for roughly 6 to 11 cycles, a sample-barcoded 5' primer and a J-beta primer mix were used. Tagging of each cDNA molecule was performed by a template-switch adaptor with 12 random nucleotides. MiXCR, applied by TCRdb to the 5' RACE reads, yields one record per CDR3 protein. The sample shows hundreds of thousands of distinct CDR3 sequences, roughly 64% of them seen only once. Healthy Russian Caucasian donors spanned ages about 6 to 100 years. Sequencing was performed on blood. The TCR sequence derives from a man aged 30 to 39 in good health.

The CDR3 coding sequence is TGTGCCAGCAGCGTGTCCGGACTTTCTGGCCCTTACGAGCAGTACTTC. Protein product: CASSVSGLSGPYEQYF. V is TRBV9 and J is TRBJ2-7, with D possibly TRBD2 on 5 matching bases. Trimming removed 2 bases from V and 4 bases from J, with 19 bases in between. The CDR3 loop spans 16 amino acids. Per the germline V gene, CDR1 is SGDLS and CDR2 is YYNGEE.